The clone carrying this T cell receptor (beta chain) was observed a handful of times. The data are from a study of beta chain features in type 1 diabetes. Of the isolated RNA, all was reverse transcribed, and so the sequenced material was expressed TCRB transcripts. Repertoires were generated with immunoSEQ multiplex PCR, while TCRdb's copy carries only in-frame clones and drops some. The sample lists fewer than 550,000 clones, about an eighth occurring once. The V and J ends lost 6 bases and 2 bases, in that order; junction bases with no gene match: 5. The CDR3 is 14 residues long. The germline V gene encodes CDR1 SQVTM and CDR2 ANQGSEA.

Sequencing was carried out using naive CD4+ T cells from blood. The receptor's source is a woman aged 18-29 years in good health. The chain uses TRBV29-1 and TRBJ2-3; 10 bases are shared with TRBD2. CDR3 DNA: TGCAGCGTGGGAGCGGGAGGGATCACAGATACGCAGTATTTT. Translation: CSVGAGGITDTQYF.